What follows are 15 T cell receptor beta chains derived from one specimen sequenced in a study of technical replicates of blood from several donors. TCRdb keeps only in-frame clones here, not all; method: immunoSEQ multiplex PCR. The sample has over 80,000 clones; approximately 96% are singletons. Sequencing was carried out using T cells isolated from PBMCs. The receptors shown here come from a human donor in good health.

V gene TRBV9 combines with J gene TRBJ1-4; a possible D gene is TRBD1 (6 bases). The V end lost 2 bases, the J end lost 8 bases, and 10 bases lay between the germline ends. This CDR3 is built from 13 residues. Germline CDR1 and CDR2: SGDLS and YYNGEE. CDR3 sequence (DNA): TGTGCCAGCAGCGTCTCAGGGGAAGAAAAACTGTTTTTT. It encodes CASSVSGEEKLFF.

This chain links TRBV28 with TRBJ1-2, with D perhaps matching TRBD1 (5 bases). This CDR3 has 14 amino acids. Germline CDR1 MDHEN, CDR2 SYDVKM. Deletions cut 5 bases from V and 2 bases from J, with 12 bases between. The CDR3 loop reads CASSLPTVNYGYTF. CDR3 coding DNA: TGTGCCAGCAGTCTGCCGACAGTGAACTATGGCTACACCTTC.

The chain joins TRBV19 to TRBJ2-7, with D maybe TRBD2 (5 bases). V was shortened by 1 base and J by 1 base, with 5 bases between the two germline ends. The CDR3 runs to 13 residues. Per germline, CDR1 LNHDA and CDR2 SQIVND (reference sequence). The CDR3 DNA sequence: TGTGCCAGTAGTATAGGGAGGTCCTACGAGCAGTACTTC. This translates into CASSIGRSYEQYF.

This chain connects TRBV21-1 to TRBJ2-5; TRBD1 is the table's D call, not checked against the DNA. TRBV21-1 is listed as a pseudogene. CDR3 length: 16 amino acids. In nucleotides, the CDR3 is TGTGCCAGCAGACAGACAGGGCACCCCTACCAAGAGACCCAGTACTTC. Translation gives CASRQTGHPYQETQYF.

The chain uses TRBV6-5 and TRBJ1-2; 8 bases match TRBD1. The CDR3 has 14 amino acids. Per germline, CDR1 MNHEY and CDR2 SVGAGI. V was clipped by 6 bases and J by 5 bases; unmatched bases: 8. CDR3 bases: TGTGCCAGCAGAACGGGACAGGCTTTTTATGGCTACACCTTC. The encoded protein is CASRTGQAFYGYTF.

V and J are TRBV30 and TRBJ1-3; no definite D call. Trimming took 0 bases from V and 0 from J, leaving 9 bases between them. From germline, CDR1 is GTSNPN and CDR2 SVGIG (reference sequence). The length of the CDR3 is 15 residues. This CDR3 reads CAWSVGEYSGNTIYF. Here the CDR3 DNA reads TGTGCCTGGAGTGTAGGAGAGTACTCTGGAAACACCATATATTTT.

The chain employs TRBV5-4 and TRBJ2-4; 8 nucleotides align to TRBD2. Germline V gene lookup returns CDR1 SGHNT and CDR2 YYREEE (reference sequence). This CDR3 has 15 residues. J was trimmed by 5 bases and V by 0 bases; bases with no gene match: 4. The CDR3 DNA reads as TGTGCCAGCAGCTTGGGTAGCGGGAACCAAAACATTCAGTACTTC. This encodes CASSLGSGNQNIQYF.

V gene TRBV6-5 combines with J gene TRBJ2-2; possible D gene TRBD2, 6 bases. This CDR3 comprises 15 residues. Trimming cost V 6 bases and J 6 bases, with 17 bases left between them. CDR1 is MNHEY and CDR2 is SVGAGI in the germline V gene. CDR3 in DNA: TGTGCCAGCAGATTGGGGGGAGCGTTCGCCGGGGAGCTGTTTTTT. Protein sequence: CASRLGGAFAGELFF.

Here the CDR3 DNA reads TGTGCCAGTACCACCCACCCCTCGACAGGGAGGAGGACAGATACGCAGTATTTT. It is translated as CASTTHPSTGRRTDTQYF. The chain links TRBV19 to TRBJ2-3, with D possibly TRBD1 on 7 matching bases. V lost 7 bases and J lost 3, with 26 bases in between. The CDR3 is 18 residues long. Germline assignment: CDR1 LNHDA and CDR2 SQIVND (reference sequence).

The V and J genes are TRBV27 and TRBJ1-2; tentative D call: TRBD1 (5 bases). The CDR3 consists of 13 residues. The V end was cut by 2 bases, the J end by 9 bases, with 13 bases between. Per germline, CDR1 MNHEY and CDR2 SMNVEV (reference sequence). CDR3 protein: CASSLSQGRSYTF. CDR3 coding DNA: TGTGCCAGCAGTTTAAGCCAGGGAAGGAGCTACACCTTC.

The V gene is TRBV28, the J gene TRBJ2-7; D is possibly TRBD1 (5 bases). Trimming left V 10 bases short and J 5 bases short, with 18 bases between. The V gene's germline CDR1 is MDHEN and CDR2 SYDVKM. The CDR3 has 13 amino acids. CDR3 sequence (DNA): TGTGCCACCCTGTCAGGGTCCTTAAACGAGCAGTACTTC. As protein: CATLSGSLNEQYF. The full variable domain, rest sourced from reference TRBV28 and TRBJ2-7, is DVKVTQSSRYLVKRTGEKVFLECVQDMDHENMFWYRQDPGLGLRLIYFSYDVKMKEKGDIPEGYSVSREKKERFSLILESASTNQTSMYLCATLSGSLNEQYFGPGTRLTVT.

The CDR3: CATSRVIGEGNGYTF. The CDR3 nucleotides are TGTGCCACCAGCAGAGTTATCGGGGAAGGGAATGGCTACACCTTC. The chain combines TRBV15 with TRBJ1-2; D ambiguous. In germline, CDR1 is LNHNV, CDR2 YYDKDF (reference sequence). The CDR3 runs to 15 residues. Between the trimmed V and J ends, which lost 1 base and 6 bases, there was a span of 15 bases.

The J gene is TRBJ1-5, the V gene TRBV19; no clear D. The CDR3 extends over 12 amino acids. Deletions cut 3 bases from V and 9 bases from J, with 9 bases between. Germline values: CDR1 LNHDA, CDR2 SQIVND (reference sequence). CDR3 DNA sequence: TGTGCCAGTAGTATCCCCAGTCGGCCCCAGCATTTT. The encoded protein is CASSIPSRPQHF.

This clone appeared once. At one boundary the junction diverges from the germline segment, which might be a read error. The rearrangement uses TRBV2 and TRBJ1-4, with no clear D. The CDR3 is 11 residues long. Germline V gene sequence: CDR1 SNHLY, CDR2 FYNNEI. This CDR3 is CASREGVQLFF. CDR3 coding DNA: TGTGCCAGCAGGGAAGGAGTCCAACTGTTTTTT.

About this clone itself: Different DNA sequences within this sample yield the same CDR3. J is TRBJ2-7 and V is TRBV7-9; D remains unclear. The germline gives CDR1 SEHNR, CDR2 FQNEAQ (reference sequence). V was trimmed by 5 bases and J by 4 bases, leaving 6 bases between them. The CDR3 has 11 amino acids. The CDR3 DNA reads TGTGCCAGCAGCCTCAGGTACGAGCAGTACTTC. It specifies CASSLRYEQYF.